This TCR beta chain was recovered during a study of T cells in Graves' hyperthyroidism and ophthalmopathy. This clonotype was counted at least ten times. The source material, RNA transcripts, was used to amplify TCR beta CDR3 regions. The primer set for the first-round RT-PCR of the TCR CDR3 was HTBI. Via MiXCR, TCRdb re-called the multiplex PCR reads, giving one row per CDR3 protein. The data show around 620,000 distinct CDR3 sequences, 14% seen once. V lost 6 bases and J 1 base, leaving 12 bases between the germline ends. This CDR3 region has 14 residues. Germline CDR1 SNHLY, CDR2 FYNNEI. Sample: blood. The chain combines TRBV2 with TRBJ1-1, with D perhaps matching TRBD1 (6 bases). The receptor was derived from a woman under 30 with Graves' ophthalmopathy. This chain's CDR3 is CASSLQGRNTEAFF. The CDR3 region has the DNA TGTGCCAGCAGCCTACAGGGAAGGAACACTGAAGCTTTCTTT. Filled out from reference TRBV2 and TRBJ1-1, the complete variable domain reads EPEVTQTPSHQVTQMGQEVILRCVPISNHLYFYWYRQILGQKVEFLVSFYNNEISEKSEIFDDQFSVERPDGSNFTLKIRSTKLEDSAMYFCASSLQGRNTEAFFGQGTRLTVV.